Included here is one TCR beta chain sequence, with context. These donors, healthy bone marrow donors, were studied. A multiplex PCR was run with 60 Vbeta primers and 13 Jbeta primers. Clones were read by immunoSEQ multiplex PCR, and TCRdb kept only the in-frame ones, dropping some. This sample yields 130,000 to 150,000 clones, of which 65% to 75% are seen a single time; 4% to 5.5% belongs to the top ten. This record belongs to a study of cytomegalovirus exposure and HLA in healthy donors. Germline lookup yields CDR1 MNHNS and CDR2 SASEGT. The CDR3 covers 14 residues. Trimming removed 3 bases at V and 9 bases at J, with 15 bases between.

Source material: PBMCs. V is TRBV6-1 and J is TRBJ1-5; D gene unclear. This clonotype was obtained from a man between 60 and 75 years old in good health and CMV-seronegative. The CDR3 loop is CASSDSGGFGPQHF. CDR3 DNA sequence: TGTGCCAGCAGTGACTCTGGAGGGTTTGGGCCCCAGCATTTT.